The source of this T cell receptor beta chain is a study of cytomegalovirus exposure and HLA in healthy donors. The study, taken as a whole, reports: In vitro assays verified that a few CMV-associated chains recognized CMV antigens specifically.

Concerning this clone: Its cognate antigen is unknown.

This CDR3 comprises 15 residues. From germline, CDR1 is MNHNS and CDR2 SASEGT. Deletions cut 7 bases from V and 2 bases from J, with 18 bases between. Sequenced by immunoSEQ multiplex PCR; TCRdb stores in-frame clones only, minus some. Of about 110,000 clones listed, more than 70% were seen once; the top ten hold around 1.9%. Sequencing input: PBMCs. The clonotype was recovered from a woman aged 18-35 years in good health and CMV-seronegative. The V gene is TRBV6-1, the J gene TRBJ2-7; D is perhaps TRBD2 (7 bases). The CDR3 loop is CASTEGGPTTYEQYF. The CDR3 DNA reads TGTGCCAGCACGGAGGGGGGGCCAACGACCTACGAGCAGTACTTC.